This T cell receptor beta chain comes out of a study of shared clonotypes between healthy human individuals. Regarding the study as a whole: In this cohort, only blood was sampled, and tissue repertoires likely differ.

Points on this clone: What it binds is unknown.

Germline V gene lookup returns CDR1 MDHEN and CDR2 SYDVKM. Trimming removed 3 bases at V and 4 bases at J, with 7 bases between. The CDR3 has 13 residues. As defined, naive CD8 cells were CD45RO-negative and positively selected for CCR7, with terminally differentiated effector memory CD45RA+ cells excluded. TCRdb's copy holds only in-frame clones and misses some; the assay was immunoSEQ multiplex PCR. The top ten hold around 0.21% of the sample, which has roughly 770,000 clones, 90% to 97% seen once. V is TRBV28 and J is TRBJ2-1, with D possibly matching TRBD2 (5 bases). The clonotype originates from a man aged 30 to 39 in good health. Source material: naive CD8+ T cells sorted from blood. The CDR3 loop reads CASSLREYNEQFF. The CDR3 DNA is TGTGCCAGCAGTTTGAGGGAATACAATGAGCAGTTCTTC. The whole variable domain, remainder taken from reference TRBV28 and TRBJ2-1, is DVKVTQSSRYLVKRTGEKVFLECVQDMDHENMFWYRQDPGLGLRLIYFSYDVKMKEKGDIPEGYSVSREKKERFSLILESASTNQTSMYLCASSLREYNEQFFGPGTRLTVL.